This passage covers 32 T cell receptor beta chains from one sample sequenced in a study of a mutant IDH1 vaccine in newly diagnosed glioma. Their specific antigens are unknown. The time point here: week 23, last vaccination. All doses held 300 ug of mutant IDH1 20-mer peptide, with topical imiquimod. Data came from immunoSEQ multiplex PCR; TCRdb stores just in-frame clones and leaves some out. The sample holds tens of thousands of clones, roughly 80% seen once. The sequenced sample was PBMCs, obtained from a glioma patient whose treatment included an IDH1 peptide vaccine. These receptor sequences come from a man aged 35-49 years with glioma.

The chain uses TRBV6-7 and TRBJ2-2; 9 nucleotides line up with TRBD1. TRBV6-7 is an open reading frame whose function is uncertain. Trimming removed 7 bases from V and 5 bases from J; junction bases left unmatched: 11. The CDR3 sequence is 16 residues long. The CDR3 bases are TGTGCCAGCACCGCCACAGGGGGCTACAAGACCGGGGAGCTGTTTTTT. Residues: CASTATGGYKTGELFF.

The chain combines TRBV11-2 with TRBJ2-7, with D unclear. CDR3 size: 14 residues. V lost 1 base, J lost 2 bases, and 9 bases lay in between. Germline V gene lookup returns CDR1 SGHAT and CDR2 FQNNGV. The CDR3 loop is CASSLGVTTYEQYF. The CDR3 nucleotides are TGTGCCAGCAGCTTAGGGGTTACAACCTACGAGCAGTACTTC.

The chain combines TRBV5-6 with TRBJ2-6; no firm D call. Trimming left V 4 bases short and J 0 bases short, with 8 bases between. Germline CDR1 reads SGHDT; CDR2 reads YYEEEE. The CDR3 is 15 amino acids. This chain's CDR3 is CASSGWISGANVLTF. The CDR3 DNA reads TGTGCCAGCAGCGGGTGGATCTCTGGGGCCAACGTCCTGACTTTC.

This clone was seen a handful of times. The chain joins TRBV5-1 to TRBJ1-6; the D is unclear. V lost 4 bases to trimming and J lost 1 base, with 15 bases between them. The CDR3 is made up of 17 amino acids. Germline V CDR1 and CDR2: SGHRS, YFSETQ. The CDR3 DNA reads TGCGCCAGCAGCCGCCAGAGTCTCCAATCCTATAATTCACCCCTCCACTTT. Translating it yields CASSRQSLQSYNSPLHF.

The sample holds a few counts of this clone. V usage is TRBV19 and J usage is TRBJ1-1; D is undetermined. Germline CDR1 LNHDA, CDR2 SQIVND (reference sequence). There are 16 residues in the CDR3. V was pared by 7 bases and J by 5 bases, with 23 bases between. DNA for the CDR3: TGTGCCAGTACGCGTACCCGAGAGCCCAGAGGGACTGAAGCTTTCTTT. This sequence encodes CASTRTREPRGTEAFF.

The V gene is TRBV7-6, the J gene TRBJ1-4, with D maybe TRBD1 (5 bases). The germline CDR1 and CDR2 sequences are SGHVS and FNYEAQ. The CDR3 has 14 amino acids. V was pared by 4 bases and J by 6 bases, with 12 bases between. The CDR3 sequence: CASSSRGGYEKLFF. CDR3 DNA: TGTGCCAGCAGCTCGAGGGGCGGGTATGAAAAACTGTTTTTT.

The chain combines TRBV13 with TRBJ1-1; D uncertain. V lost 7 bases and J 4 bases, leaving 10 bases between the germline ends. CDR1 and CDR2 (germline): PRHDT, FYEKMQ (reference sequence). This CDR3 region has 12 residues. The chain's CDR3 is CASTPPSTEAFF. The CDR3 region has the DNA TGTGCCAGCACTCCGCCTAGCACTGAAGCTTTCTTT.

The rearrangement joins TRBV7-2 to TRBJ2-7; D tentatively reads TRBD1 or TRBD2 (6 bases each). Germline V gene sequence: CDR1 SGHTA, CDR2 FQGNSA. The CDR3 extends over 13 amino acids. V lost 3 bases and J lost 3, with 9 bases in between. CDR3 region: CASSFGGGYEQYF. Written as DNA, the CDR3 is TGTGCCAGCAGCTTCGGAGGGGGCTACGAGCAGTACTTC.

This chain connects TRBV6-5 to TRBJ2-7; tentatively, D is TRBD1 (5 bases). The V and J ends lost 5 bases and 7 bases respectively, with 15 bases between them. In germline, CDR1 is MNHEY, CDR2 SVGAGI. The CDR3 is made up of 13 amino acids. CDR3 in DNA: TGTGCCAGCAGTCCCTGGACCGACAGAGAGCAGTACTTC. Translation gives CASSPWTDREQYF.

The chain is built from TRBV7-9 and TRBJ2-7; 10 bases are shared with TRBD2. The CDR3 sequence is 14 residues long. Germline values: CDR1 SEHNR, CDR2 FQNEAQ (reference sequence). V lost 4 bases and J lost 1; bases outside the gene matches: 1. CDR3 nucleotides: TGTGCCAGCAGCTCTAGCGGGGGATCCTACGAGCAGTACTTC. Encoded protein: CASSSSGGSYEQYF.

Of note for this clone: This is likely a read error, given that the CDR3 carries no conserved phenylalanine or tryptophan at its end. The limits of the CDR3 on the DNA are not certain, so only TCRdb's listed CDR3 is given. The chain has TRBV6-1 and TRBJ1-2. Germline V gene lookup returns CDR1 MNHNS and CDR2 SASEGT. The CDR3 sequence runs 13 residues, both termini included. CDR3 in amino acids: CASSERNGYTLLL.

The V call is TRBV6-1, the J call TRBJ2-1; 7 bases fit TRBD1. In germline, CDR1 is MNHNS, CDR2 SASEGT. CDR3 length: 14 residues. The J segment lost 0 bases and the V segment lost 7 bases, leaving 3 bases of the junction unmatched. CDR3 amino acids: CASTRQGSYNEQFF. The CDR3 bases are TGTGCCAGCACGAGACAGGGCTCCTACAATGAGCAGTTCTTC.

This chain connects TRBV7-9 to TRBJ2-3; 8 positions agree with TRBD2. This CDR3 has 14 residues. Germline V gene data show CDR1 as SEHNR and CDR2 as FQNEAQ (reference sequence). The V segment lost 2 bases and the J segment 4 bases; nucleotides outside the gene matches: 2. CDR3 residues: CASSLTGGSDTQYF. The CDR3 nucleotides are TGTGCCAGCAGCTTAACGGGAGGGTCAGATACGCAGTATTTT.

V gene TRBV7-9 combines with J gene TRBJ2-4; TRBD1 agrees at 9 bases. Unmatched junction bases numbered 7, after V lost 4 bases and J lost 6 bases. The CDR3 length is 15 residues. Per germline, CDR1 SEHNR and CDR2 FQNEAQ (reference sequence). DNA of the CDR3: TGTGCCAGCAGCTCCACAGGGGGCGTTATAAACATTCAGTACTTC. The encoded protein is CASSSTGGVINIQYF.

The chain uses TRBV4-1 and TRBJ1-2; D gene ambiguous. CDR1 MGHRA and CDR2 YSYEKL come from the germline V gene. V lost 4 bases to trimming and J lost 1 base, with 19 bases between them. The CDR3 runs 17 residues. CDR3: CASSPKPSDFFNYGYTF. The CDR3 DNA follows: TGCGCCAGCAGCCCGAAACCTTCAGACTTTTTTAACTATGGCTACACCTTC.

The rearrangement joins TRBV6-1 to TRBJ1-5; maybe TRBD1 (5 bases). V was clipped by 6 bases and J by 2 bases, with 14 bases between them. CDR1 is MNHNS, CDR2 SASEGT, per germline. CDR3 length: 15 amino acids. CDR3 in DNA: TGTGCCAGCAGCCGGGACCTCCAGGGCAATCAGCCCCAGCATTTT. This translates into CASSRDLQGNQPQHF.

Comment on this clone: Likely a read error: the CDR3 ends without its conserved phenylalanine or tryptophan. It is unclear where the CDR3 begins or ends on the DNA, so no DNA is shown, and the CDR3 is as TCRdb lists it. This sequence joins TRBV21-1 and TRBJ2-3; the table assigns TRBD2, which was not confirmed against the DNA. TRBV21-1 represents a pseudogene. From its first to its last residue, the CDR3 has 14 amino acids. CDR3 loop: CASSGRRLAGGISL.

This chain uses TRBV11-2 with TRBJ1-1; D gene ambiguous. The ends were cut back, 3 bases at V and 2 bases at J, with 7 bases in the middle. There are 13 residues in the CDR3. CDR1 SGHAT and CDR2 FQNNGV come from the germline V gene. This CDR3 reads CASSLNLNTEAFF. The CDR3 nucleotides are TGTGCCAGCAGCTTGAACCTCAACACTGAAGCTTTCTTT.

This clone was found a few times. CDR3 nucleotide sequence: TGCGCCAGCAGCCGATCAGGCACTAACTATGGCTACACCTTC. This gives the protein CASSRSGTNYGYTF. The chain uses TRBV5-1 and TRBJ1-2; D is unresolved. V was pared by 4 bases and J by 0 bases, with 10 bases between. Germline lookup yields CDR1 SGHRS and CDR2 YFSETQ. The CDR3 totals 14 residues. The full variable domain, in which reference TRBV5-1 and TRBJ1-2 provide the parts outside the CDR3, is KAGVTQTPRYLIKTRGQQVTLSCSPISGHRSVSWYQQTPGQGLQFLFEYFSETQRNKGNFPGRFSGRQFSNSRSEMNVSTLELGDSALYLCASSRSGTNYGYTFGSGTRLTVV.

In this sample, this clone turned up a few times. The chain uses TRBV5-1 and TRBJ1-6; TRBD1 might be the D (5 bases). This CDR3 has 13 residues. Trimming removed 0 bases at V and 13 bases at J, with 11 bases between. Germline lookup yields CDR1 SGHRS and CDR2 YFSETQ. CDR3 nucleotide sequence: TGCGCCAGCAGCTTGGCCGGGGCGCCCCCCCTCCACTTT. As protein: CASSLAGAPPLHF.

This sequence joins TRBV18 and TRBJ1-6, with no clear D. The CDR3 extends over 14 amino acids. Trimming pared 6 bases from V and 9 bases from J, leaving 15 bases between. Germline V CDR1 and CDR2: KGHSH, LQKENI. CDR3 region: CASSPGRQFSPLHF. The CDR3 bases are TGTGCCAGCTCCCCCGGCCGCCAGTTTTCACCCCTCCACTTT.

J is TRBJ1-5 and V is TRBV19; a possible D gene is TRBD1 (5 bases). Trimming pared 6 bases from V and 2 bases from J, leaving 14 bases between. CDR1 is LNHDA, CDR2 SQIVND, per germline (reference sequence). The CDR3 extends over 15 amino acids. The CDR3 loop is CASRGLGEGNQPQHF. CDR3 coding DNA: TGTGCCAGTAGGGGGTTGGGGGAGGGCAATCAGCCCCAGCATTTT.

The V call is TRBV7-2, the J call TRBJ2-7; D is undetermined. Germline V lookup: CDR1 SGHTA, CDR2 FQGNSA. V lost 5 bases and J 2 bases, leaving 13 bases between the germline ends. This CDR3 comprises 14 residues. CDR3 DNA sequence: TGTGCCAGCAGCGCCAGGACGGGCCCCTACGAGCAGTACTTC. This gives the protein CASSARTGPYEQYF.

V and J are TRBV13 and TRBJ1-3, with no clear D. Trimming took off 1 base at V and 4 bases at J, with 5 bases between the two ends. Germline V gives CDR1 PRHDT, CDR2 FYEKMQ (reference sequence). The CDR3 is 13 residues long. CDR3 DNA: TGTGCCAGCAGCTTAGACGCCGGAAACACCATATATTTT. This translates into CASSLDAGNTIYF.

The V call is TRBV6-5, the J call TRBJ1-6; weak D call: TRBD1 (5 bases). This CDR3 contains 14 residues. Germline V gene sequence: CDR1 MNHEY, CDR2 SVGAGI. Deletions cut 2 bases from V and 10 bases from J, with 12 bases between. CDR3 DNA: TGTGCCAGCAGTTACAAGGGGCGTGGATCACCCCTCCACTTT. Amino acids: CASSYKGRGSPLHF.

In DNA form, the CDR3 reads TGTGCCAGCAGTTACGGACAGCCGTCCTACGAGCAGTACTTC. This sequence encodes CASSYGQPSYEQYF. The genes are TRBV7-9 and TRBJ2-7; a weak D match, TRBD1 (6 bases). The germline CDR1 and CDR2 sequences are SEHNR and FQNEAQ (reference sequence). Trimming pared 6 bases from V and 1 base from J, leaving 13 bases between. There are 14 residues in the CDR3.

This rearrangement joins TRBV2 to TRBJ1-1; D is unresolved. The CDR3 covers 14 residues. Trimming pared 3 bases from V and 1 base from J, leaving 9 bases between. The germline gives CDR1 SNHLY, CDR2 FYNNEI. CDR3 region: CASSERKSNTEAFF. The CDR3 DNA follows: TGTGCCAGCAGTGAGAGGAAATCGAACACTGAAGCTTTCTTT. Full variable domain (rest looked up from reference TRBV2 and TRBJ1-1): EPEVTQTPSHQVTQMGQEVILRCVPISNHLYFYWYRQILGQKVEFLVSFYNNEISEKSEIFDDQFSVERPDGSNFTLKIRSTKLEDSAMYFCASSERKSNTEAFFGQGTRLTVV.

This clone was counted once. V usage is TRBV7-9 and J usage is TRBJ2-5; 9 nucleotides agree with TRBD1. Germline loops: CDR1 SEHNR, CDR2 FQNEAQ (reference sequence). V trimming: 1 base; J trimming: 3 bases; junction bases outside the gene matches: 6. There are 16 residues in the CDR3. The CDR3 reads CASSLGGTGMKETQYF. CDR3 coding DNA: TGTGCCAGCAGCTTAGGAGGGACAGGGATGAAAGAGACCCAGTACTTC.

The CDR3 spells CASSQDPSSYEQYF. CDR3 DNA sequence: TGCGCCAGCAGCCAAGATCCCAGCTCCTACGAGCAGTACTTC. V gene TRBV4-1 combines with J gene TRBJ2-7; no clear D. Germline loops: CDR1 MGHRA, CDR2 YSYEKL. This CDR3 is 14 amino acids long. Trimming shortened V by 0 bases and J by 0 bases, and 6 bases separated the two germline ends.

V and J are TRBV9 and TRBJ1-3; D gene ambiguous. The germline V gene encodes CDR1 SGDLS and CDR2 YYNGEE. The CDR3 is 16 residues long. V was pared by 4 bases and J by 0 bases, with 14 bases between. The CDR3 region is CASSLDGRFSGNTIYF. CDR3 coding DNA: TGTGCCAGCAGCCTCGACGGACGCTTCTCTGGAAACACCATATATTTT. Supplemented by reference TRBV9 and TRBJ1-3, the full variable domain reads DSGVTQTPKHLITATGQRVTLRCSPRSGDLSVYWYQQSLDQGLQFLIQYYNGEERAKGNILERFSAQQFPDLHSELNLSSLELGDSALYFCASSLDGRFSGNTIYFGEGSWLTVV.

This CDR3 reads CASSPPIGTVGTEAFF. The CDR3 region has the DNA TGTGCCAGCTCACCACCGATTGGGACGGTGGGGACTGAAGCTTTCTTT. J is TRBJ1-1 and V is TRBV18; weak D call: TRBD1 (5 bases). Deletions cut 0 bases from V and 5 bases from J, with 16 bases between. This CDR3 is 16 amino acids long. Germline CDR1 reads KGHSH; CDR2 reads LQKENI.

V usage is TRBV28 and J usage is TRBJ2-7, with a tentative D call TRBD1 (6 bases). In germline, CDR1 is MDHEN, CDR2 SYDVKM. The V and J ends lost 3 bases and 7 bases respectively, with 13 bases between them. The CDR3 loop spans 13 amino acids. CDR3 protein: CASSLALRGEQYF. CDR3 in DNA: TGTGCCAGCAGTTTGGCCCTTAGGGGGGAGCAGTACTTC. Filled out from reference TRBV28 and TRBJ2-7, the complete variable domain reads DVKVTQSSRYLVKRTGEKVFLECVQDMDHENMFWYRQDPGLGLRLIYFSYDVKMKEKGDIPEGYSVSREKKERFSLILESASTNQTSMYLCASSLALRGEQYFGPGTRLTVT.